Included here is one T cell receptor (beta chain) sequence, with context. These data belong to a study of blood T cell repertoires in COVID-19. Across the study: Both acute and convalescent COVID-19 samples were obtained from the United States, Italy and Spain. Nucleic acid was either cDNA or gDNA, and it came from T cells, B-cell-depleted T cells, or PBMCs.

Germline CDR1 reads SEHNR; CDR2 reads FQNEAQ (reference sequence). The V end was cut by 1 base, the J end by 6 bases, with 11 bases between. The CDR3 is 14 residues long. Libraries were prepared by immunoSEQ multiplex PCR; TCRdb keeps only in-frame clonotypes and omits some of them. This table has approximately 160,000 clones, around four fifths appearing once. The sample comprised peripheral blood. The sequence was collected from a human donor in a cohort sampled during active COVID-19. V usage is TRBV7-9 and J usage is TRBJ2-3; D possibly corresponds to TRBD2 (5 bases). The CDR3 loop is CASSLERWSDTQYF. The CDR3 bases are TGTGCCAGCAGCTTAGAGCGGTGGTCGGATACGCAGTATTTT.